Detailed here is one TCR beta chain. This receptor's antigen is unknown. No base-level quality is on record; no much larger clone is a single base apart. Separate from the approximately 700-subject first cohort, the validation cohort of about 130 subjects was the group to which the donors belonged. This record belongs to a study of cytomegalovirus exposure and HLA in healthy donors (dated by TCRdb to 2016 to 2017). For context, the study as a whole: A later analysis indicated that the 100 to 150 validation repertoires were generated on the platform also employed for the 720 or so repertoires of the first cohort. The study was designed to test whether signatures of past pathogen exposure could be identified by cataloging public T cell receptors. To predict cytomegalovirus infection status, the study combined high-throughput TCR immunosequencing, statistical association of individual TCRs with disease status, and machine learning. Besides the first cohort of 550 to 750 subjects, a separate validation cohort made up of about 120 different subjects was used.

What the authors observed across the whole study: The study gave a list of over 150 TCR beta chains associated with cytomegalovirus. In vitro tests confirmed that a few of the cytomegalovirus-associated TCR beta chains recognize cytomegalovirus antigens. Across donors, most TCR sequences were observed very rarely, whereas some public TCRs were present in many individuals. In a later analysis, TCRs clustered in the first cohort were found to also tend to co-occur in the 120 or so validation repertoires, with about 93% of cluster scores above 0. The authors suggested that the approach could potentially be generalized to other disease states and immunological phenotypes. The classifier was reported to diagnose cytomegalovirus status with high specificity and sensitivity in both the original and validation cohorts. All 120 repertoires were used to score co-occurrence in the validation cohort in a later analysis, because that analysis had no HLA typing for the cohort.

V is cut by 4 bases and J by 13 bases, and the space between the germline ends is 14 bases. The CDR3 covers 13 residues, taking in both the cysteine and the phenylalanine. Kept here is only the CDR3 DNA, which spans 39 bases and is read in frame from base 1. The germline V gene gives CDR1 as SGHVS and CDR2 as FQNEAQ. Receptors were amplified or captured by the immunoSEQ multiplex PCR assay. In the authors' own workflow: To diagnose cytomegalovirus status from the catalog of TCR beta chain sequences, a statistical classification framework was built. TCRdb re-hosts the immuneACCESS table, in-frame sequences only. Its copies lack some clones; in the studies checked, an unresolved V gene accounts for under half of them, and the cause for the rest is not known. V and J calls plus clone size are reproduced from that table; the DNA served to infer D and trimming. The sample has tens of thousands of clones on record, 85% to 95% of them singletons. The leading ten clones occupy 1.5% to 2% of the sample.

The sequencing input was PBMCs. The source is a woman in her late teens or twenties in good health and CMV-seropositive. Recombination joined TRBV7-8 with TRBJ1-6; TRBD1 is a possible D gene, resting on 5 matching bases. The base sequence is TGTGCCAGCAGCTCCTCCGGGGGGACCCCCCTCCACTTT. Its amino acids are CASSSSGGTPLHF.